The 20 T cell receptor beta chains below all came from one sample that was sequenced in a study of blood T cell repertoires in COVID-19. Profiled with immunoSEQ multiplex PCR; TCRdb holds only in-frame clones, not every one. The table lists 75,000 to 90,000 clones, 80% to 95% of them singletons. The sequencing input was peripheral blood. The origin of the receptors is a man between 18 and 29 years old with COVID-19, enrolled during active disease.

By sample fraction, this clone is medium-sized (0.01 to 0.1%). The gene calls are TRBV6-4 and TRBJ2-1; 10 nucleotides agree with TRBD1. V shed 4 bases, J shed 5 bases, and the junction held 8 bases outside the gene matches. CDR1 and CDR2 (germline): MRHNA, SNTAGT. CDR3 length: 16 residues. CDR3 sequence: CASSASPGQGNNEQFF. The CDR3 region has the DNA TGTGCCAGCAGTGCGTCTCCGGGACAGGGGAACAATGAGCAGTTCTTC.

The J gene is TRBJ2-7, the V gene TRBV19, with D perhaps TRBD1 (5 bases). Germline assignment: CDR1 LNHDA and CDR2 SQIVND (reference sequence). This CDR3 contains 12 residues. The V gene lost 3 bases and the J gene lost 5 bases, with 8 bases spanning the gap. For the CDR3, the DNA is TGTGCCAGTAGTATGCAGGGCCACGAGCAGTACTTC. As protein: CASSMQGHEQYF.

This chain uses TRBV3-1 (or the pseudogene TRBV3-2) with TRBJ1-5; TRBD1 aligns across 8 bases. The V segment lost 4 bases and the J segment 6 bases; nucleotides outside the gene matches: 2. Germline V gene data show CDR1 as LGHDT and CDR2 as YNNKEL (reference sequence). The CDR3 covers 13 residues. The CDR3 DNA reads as TGTGCCAGCAGCCGACAGGGGACTCAGCCCCAGCATTTT. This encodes CASSRQGTQPQHF.

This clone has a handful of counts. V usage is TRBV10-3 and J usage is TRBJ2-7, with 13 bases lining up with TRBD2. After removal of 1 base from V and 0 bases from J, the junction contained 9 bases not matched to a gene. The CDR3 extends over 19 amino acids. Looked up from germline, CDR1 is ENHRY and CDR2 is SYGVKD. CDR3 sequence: CAISEFGLAGVALSYEQYF. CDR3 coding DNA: TGTGCCATCAGTGAGTTCGGACTAGCGGGAGTAGCCCTCTCCTACGAGCAGTACTTC.

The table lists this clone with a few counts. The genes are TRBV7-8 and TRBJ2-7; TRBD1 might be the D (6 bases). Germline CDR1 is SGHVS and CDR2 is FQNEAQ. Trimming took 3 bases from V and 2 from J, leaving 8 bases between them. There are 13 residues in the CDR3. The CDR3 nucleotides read TGTGCCAGCAGCTTTGACAGGACCTACGAGCAGTACTTC. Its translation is CASSFDRTYEQYF.

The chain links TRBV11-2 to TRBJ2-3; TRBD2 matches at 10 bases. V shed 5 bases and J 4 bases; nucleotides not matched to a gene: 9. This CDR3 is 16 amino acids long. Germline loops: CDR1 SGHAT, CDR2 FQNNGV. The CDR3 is CASSPKSGRGADTQYF. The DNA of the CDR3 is TGTGCCAGCAGCCCAAAGAGCGGGAGGGGCGCAGATACGCAGTATTTT.

In nucleotides, the CDR3 is TGCGCCAGCAGCCCTGGCCCGACAGCCGCGGATCAGCCCCAGCATTTT. This gives the protein CASSPGPTAADQPQHF. The chain couples TRBV5-1 to TRBJ1-5, with a possible D match to TRBD1 (5 bases). Trimming pared 4 bases from V and 5 bases from J, leaving 19 bases between. The length of the CDR3 is 16 residues. Germline CDR1 reads SGHRS; CDR2 reads YFSETQ.

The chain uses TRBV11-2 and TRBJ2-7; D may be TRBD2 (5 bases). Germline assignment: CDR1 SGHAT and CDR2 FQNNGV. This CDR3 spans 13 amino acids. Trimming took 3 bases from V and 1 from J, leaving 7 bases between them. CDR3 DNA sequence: TGTGCCAGCAGCTTCGGGGAATCCTACGAGCAGTACTTC. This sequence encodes CASSFGESYEQYF.

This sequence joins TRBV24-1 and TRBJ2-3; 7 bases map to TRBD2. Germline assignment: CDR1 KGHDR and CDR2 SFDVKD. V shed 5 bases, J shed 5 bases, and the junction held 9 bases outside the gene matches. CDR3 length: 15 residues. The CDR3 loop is CATSAVAGSGDTQYF. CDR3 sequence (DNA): TGTGCCACCAGTGCGGTAGCGGGTAGTGGAGATACGCAGTATTTT.

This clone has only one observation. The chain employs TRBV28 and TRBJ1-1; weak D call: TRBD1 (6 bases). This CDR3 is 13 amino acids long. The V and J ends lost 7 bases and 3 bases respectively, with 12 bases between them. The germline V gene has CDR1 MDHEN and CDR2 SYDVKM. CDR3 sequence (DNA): TGTGCCAGCACCCTCCAGGGGTACACTGAAGCTTTCTTT. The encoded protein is CASTLQGYTEAFF.

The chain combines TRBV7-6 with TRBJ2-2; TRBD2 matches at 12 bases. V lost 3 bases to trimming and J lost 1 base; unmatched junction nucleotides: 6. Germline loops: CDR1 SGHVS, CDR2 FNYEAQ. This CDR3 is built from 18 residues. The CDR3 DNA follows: TGTGCCAGCAGCTTTACTAGCGGGAGGCCACTGAACACCGGGGAGCTGTTTTTT. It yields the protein CASSFTSGRPLNTGELFF.

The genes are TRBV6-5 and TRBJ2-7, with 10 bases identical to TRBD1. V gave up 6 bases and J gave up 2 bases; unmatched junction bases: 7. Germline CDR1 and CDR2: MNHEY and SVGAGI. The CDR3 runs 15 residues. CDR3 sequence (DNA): TGTGCCAGCAGCCGGGGACAGGGGACAACCTACGAGCAGTACTTC. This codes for CASSRGQGTTYEQYF.

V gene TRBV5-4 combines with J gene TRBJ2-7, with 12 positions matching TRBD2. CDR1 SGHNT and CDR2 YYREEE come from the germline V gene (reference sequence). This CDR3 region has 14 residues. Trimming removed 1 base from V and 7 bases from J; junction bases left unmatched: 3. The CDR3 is CASSLLTSGREQYF. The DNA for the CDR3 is TGTGCCAGCAGCTTGCTGACTAGCGGGAGAGAGCAGTACTTC. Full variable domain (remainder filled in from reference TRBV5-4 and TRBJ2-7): ETGVTQSPTHLIKTRGQQVTLRCSSQSGHNTVSWYQQALGQGPQFIFQYYREEENGRGNFPPRFSGLQFPNYSSELNVNALELDDSALYLCASSLLTSGREQYFGPGTRLTVT.

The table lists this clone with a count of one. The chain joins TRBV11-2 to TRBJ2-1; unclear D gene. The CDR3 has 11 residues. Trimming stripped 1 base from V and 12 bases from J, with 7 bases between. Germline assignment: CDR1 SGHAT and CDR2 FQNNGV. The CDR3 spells CASSLVRMQFF. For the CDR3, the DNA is TGTGCCAGCAGCTTAGTGCGGATGCAGTTCTTC.

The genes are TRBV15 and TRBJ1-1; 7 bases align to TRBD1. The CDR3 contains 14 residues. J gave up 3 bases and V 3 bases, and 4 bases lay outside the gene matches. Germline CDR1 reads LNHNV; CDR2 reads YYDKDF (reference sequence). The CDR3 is CATSRDRRDTEAFF. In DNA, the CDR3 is TGTGCCACCAGCAGGGACAGGCGGGACACTGAAGCTTTCTTT.

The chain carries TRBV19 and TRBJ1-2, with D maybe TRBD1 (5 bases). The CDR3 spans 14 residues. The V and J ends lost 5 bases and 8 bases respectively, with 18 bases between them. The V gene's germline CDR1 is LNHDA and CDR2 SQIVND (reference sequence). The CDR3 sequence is CASSRTRGLPGYTF. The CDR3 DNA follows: TGTGCCAGTAGTCGAACCCGGGGACTCCCAGGCTACACCTTC.

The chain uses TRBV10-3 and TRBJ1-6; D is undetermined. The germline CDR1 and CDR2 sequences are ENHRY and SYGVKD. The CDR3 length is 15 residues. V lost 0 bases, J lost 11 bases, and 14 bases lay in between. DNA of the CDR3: TGTGCCATCAGTGAGTCAGAGAGGGTAGGGACACCCCTCCACTTT. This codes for CAISESERVGTPLHF.

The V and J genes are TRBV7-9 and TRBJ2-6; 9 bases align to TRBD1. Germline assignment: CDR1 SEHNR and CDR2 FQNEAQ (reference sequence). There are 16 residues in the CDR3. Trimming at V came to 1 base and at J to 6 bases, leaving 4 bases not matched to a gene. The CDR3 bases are TGTGCCAGCAGCTTAGGGACAGGGGAAATGGCCAACGTCCTGACTTTC. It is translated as CASSLGTGEMANVLTF.

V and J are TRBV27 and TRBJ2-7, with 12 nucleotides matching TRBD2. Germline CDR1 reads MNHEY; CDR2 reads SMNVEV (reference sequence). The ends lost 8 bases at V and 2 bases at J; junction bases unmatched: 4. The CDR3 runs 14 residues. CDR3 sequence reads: CASSLAGGPYEQYF. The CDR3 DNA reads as TGTGCCAGCTCGCTAGCGGGAGGGCCCTACGAGCAGTACTTC.

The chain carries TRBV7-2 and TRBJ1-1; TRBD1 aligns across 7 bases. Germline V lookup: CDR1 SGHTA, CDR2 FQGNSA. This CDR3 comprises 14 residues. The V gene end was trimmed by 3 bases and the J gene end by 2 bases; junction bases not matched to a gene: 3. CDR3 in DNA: TGTGCCAGCAGCTTGAGGACAGGAAACACTGAAGCTTTCTTT. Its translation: CASSLRTGNTEAFF. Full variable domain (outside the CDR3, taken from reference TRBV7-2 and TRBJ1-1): GAGVSQSPSNKVTEKGKDVELRCDPISGHTALYWYRQSLGQGLEFLIYFQGNSAPDKSGLPSDRFSAERTGGSVSTLTIQRTQQEDSAVYLCASSLRTGNTEAFFGQGTRLTVV.